This record concerns one TCR beta chain sequence. Vbeta (60) and Jbeta (13) primers were used in the PCR. Only in-frame clones appear in the TCRdb table, and some are missing; sequencing was by immunoSEQ multiplex PCR. The data show 150,000 to 200,000 clones, about three quarters seen once. The data derive from a study of cytomegalovirus exposure and HLA in healthy donors. CDR1 and CDR2 (germline): PRHDT, FYEKMQ (reference sequence). With V trimmed by 3 bases and J by 10 bases, 9 bases remained unmatched. The CDR3 covers 14 residues. What was sequenced was PBMCs. The V call is TRBV13, the J call TRBJ1-2; 9 bases align to TRBD1. The sequence came from a woman in her thirties in good health and CMV-seronegative. CDR3 residues: CASSFSDRGGVYTF. In nucleotides, the CDR3 is TGTGCCAGCAGCTTCTCGGACAGGGGTGGGGTCTACACCTTC.